This TCR beta chain was captured in a study of brain T cells in children with intractable seizures. The sequenced cases were selected for having the highest brain T cell transcript signatures. Patients received at least one anti-epileptic drug before surgery. Assay: immunoSEQ multiplex PCR; the TCRdb copy retains only in-frame clones and omits some. In the table there are 110,000 or so clones, 94% of which are singletons. The sequencing used peripheral blood, collected at surgery. The TCR comes from a boy under two years old with hemimegalencephaly and intractable seizures.

CDR3: CASSQDPARYLSYEQYF. CDR3 nucleotide sequence: TGTGCCAGCAGCCAAGATCCAGCGCGGTACTTATCCTACGAGCAGTACTTC. The chain uses TRBV3-1 (or the pseudogene TRBV3-2) and TRBJ2-7, with unresolved D. V was shortened by 0 bases and J by 1 base, with 16 bases between the two germline ends. The CDR3 is 17 residues long. CDR1 is LGHDT, CDR2 YNNKEL, per germline (reference sequence).